This T cell receptor beta chain is from a study of beta chain features in type 1 diabetes. Every donor provided one heparinised blood draw, which averaged approximately 100 mL. General study points: Any HLA effect on TCRB rearrangement was left unresolved by small sub-analyses.

Expressed TCRB transcripts were sequenced because the entire RNA isolate underwent reverse transcription. The read count averaged about 3.57 million across naive, central memory and regulatory T cell samples. Profiling relied on immunoSEQ multiplex PCR, and the TCRdb table lists in-frame clones only, not all of them. The sample has about 320,000 clones, 13% to 15% seen once. This clone has a single count. Its antigen is unidentified. The CDR3 totals 20 residues. The V gene's germline CDR1 is SGDLS and CDR2 YYNGEE. With 3 bases clipped from V and 7 bases from J, the junction kept 20 bases outside the gene matches.

The receptor was derived from a man aged 30 to 39 in good health. The V and J genes are TRBV9 and TRBJ2-1; the match to TRBD2 covers 12 bases. Sequencing was carried out using central memory CD4+ T cells from blood. CDR3 sequence reads: CASSGDRGALGLAGSNEQFF. CDR3 bases: TGTGCCAGCAGCGGAGACAGGGGTGCTTTGGGACTAGCGGGTTCTAATGAGCAGTTCTTC. The variable domain in full, with the rest retrieved from reference TRBV9 and TRBJ2-1, is DSGVTQTPKHLITATGQRVTLRCSPRSGDLSVYWYQQSLDQGLQFLIQYYNGEERAKGNILERFSAQQFPDLHSELNLSSLELGDSALYFCASSGDRGALGLAGSNEQFFGPGTRLTVL.